The 9 T cell receptor beta chains in this list originate from one sample, sequenced in a study of healthy donors' naive CD4 and CD8 T cells. Starting from about 0.45 ug of total RNA, TCR libraries were made with linear amplification. From the reads, TCRdb called clonotypes with MiXCR, one entry per CDR3 protein. This table holds 200,000 or so distinct CDR3 sequences, 65% to 80% found once. Sequencing was performed on naive CD4+ and CD8+ T cells sorted from blood, pooled from several donors. The receptor source for this set is a pool of human donors in good health; the sample pools cells from several healthy donors.

This clonotype showed up just a few times. The rearrangement joins TRBV11-2 to TRBJ2-1; unclear D gene. The germline V and J ends were trimmed by 6 bases and 9 bases, with 9 bases remaining between them. CDR1 is SGHAT and CDR2 is FQNNGV in the germline V gene. The CDR3 loop spans 11 amino acids. CDR3 sequence: CASSSLSEQFF. For the CDR3, the DNA is TGTGCCAGCAGTTCACTCAGTGAGCAGTTCTTC.

This clonotype was counted between two and nine times. The chain links TRBV19 to TRBJ2-3; D is unresolved. Germline values: CDR1 LNHDA, CDR2 SQIVND (reference sequence). The CDR3 consists of 12 residues. Trimming stripped 10 bases from V and 3 bases from J, with 11 bases between. The DNA of the CDR3 is TGTGCCACTCAGGAAGGAACAGATACGCAGTATTTT. Translation gives CATQEGTDTQYF. Based on the CDR3 plus reference TRBV19 and TRBJ2-3, the full variable domain is DGGITQSPKYLFRKEGQNVTLSCEQNLNHDAMYWYRQDPGQGLRLIYYSQIVNDFQKGDIAEGYSVSREKKESFPLTVTSAQKNPTAFYLCATQEGTDTQYFGPGTRLTVL.

The genes are TRBV11-3 and TRBJ1-1; no definite D call. CDR3 length: 13 amino acids. Germline loops: CDR1 SGHNT, CDR2 YENEEA. V lost 5 bases and J lost 0, with 7 bases in between. The CDR3: CASSPGLNTEAFF. The CDR3 DNA sequence: TGTGCCAGCAGCCCAGGCCTGAACACTGAAGCTTTCTTT.

The chain recombines TRBV2 with TRBJ1-1; 7 bases match TRBD1. V lost 2 bases, J lost 2 bases, and 2 bases stayed unmatched. The CDR3 consists of 14 residues. Germline CDR1 reads SNHLY; CDR2 reads FYNNEI. CDR3 sequence reads: CASSEYRGNTEAFF. The CDR3 bases are TGTGCCAGCAGTGAATACAGGGGCAACACTGAAGCTTTCTTT.

The rearrangement uses TRBV24-1 and TRBJ2-3, with 9 nucleotides matching TRBD1. The germline CDR1 and CDR2 sequences are KGHDR and SFDVKD. The length of the CDR3 is 16 residues. J gave up 4 bases and V 1 base, and 5 bases lay outside the gene matches. CDR3 loop: CATSDFGTGRPDTQYF. CDR3 coding DNA: TGTGCCACCAGTGATTTTGGGACAGGGCGACCAGATACGCAGTATTTT.

The chain combines TRBV29-1 with TRBJ1-3; D is perhaps TRBD1 (6 bases). Trimming removed 5 bases from V and 4 bases from J, with 15 bases in between. The CDR3 sequence is 14 residues long. Germline V gene sequence: CDR1 SQVTM, CDR2 ANQGSEA. The CDR3 is CSVSGALGGNTIYF. The CDR3 region has the DNA TGCAGCGTTTCAGGGGCCTTGGGAGGAAACACCATATATTTT.

The genes are TRBV12-5 and TRBJ1-1, with 10 nucleotides matching TRBD1. J gave up 11 bases and V 3 bases, and 3 bases lay outside the gene matches. CDR3 length equals 12 residues. Germline lookup yields CDR1 LGHNT and CDR2 FRNRAP. The CDR3 DNA follows: TGTGCTAGTGGTTTAGACAGGGGGCCGGCTTTCTTT. Amino acids: CASGLDRGPAFF.

The chain has TRBV6-5 and TRBJ2-1, with 9 bases fitting TRBD2. The junction had 8 bases not matched to a gene; V was cut back by 4 bases and J by 7 bases. CDR3 length: 15 residues. Looked up from germline, CDR1 is MNHEY and CDR2 is SVGAGI. DNA for the CDR3: TGTGCCAGCAGTTCCTGGGGTAGCGGGGGTAATGAGCAGTTCTTC. Its translation: CASSSWGSGGNEQFF.

Only one count was recorded for this clonotype. The gene calls are TRBV5-5 and TRBJ2-4; 12 nucleotides match TRBD2. J gave up 7 bases and V 1 base, and 6 bases lay outside the gene matches. Germline V gene data show CDR1 as SGHKS and CDR2 as YYEKEE (reference sequence). The CDR3 runs to 16 residues. The CDR3 nucleotides read TGTGCCAGCAGCTTGACCCCTAGCGGGAGGGAGAACATTCAGTACTTC. Its translation: CASSLTPSGRENIQYF.